The present T cell receptor beta chain was sequenced within a study of graft-versus-host responses after intestinal transplantation. Study-level background: Every one of the recipients received anti-thymocyte globulin induction and afterwards took tacrolimus and steroids for roughly three years. Points from the study as a whole: Early after transplant, HvG declines were associated with peak levels of circulating GvH clones. GvH clones were identified in recipient marrow, with some first appearing in ileum or blood.

About this clone: As yet, its antigen is unknown.

The data were produced by immunoSEQ multiplex PCR, yet TCRdb's version contains in-frame clones alone and is incomplete. In the table there are approximately 50,000 clones, roughly 83% of which are singletons. V was trimmed by 0 bases and J by 7 bases, leaving 13 bases between them. Per germline, CDR1 SGDLS and CDR2 YYNGEE. The CDR3 contains 15 residues. This sequence originates from a human donor who was the organ donor for an intestinal transplant. The source was unstimulated CD4+ T cells sorted from spleen or lymph node cells, collected before transplant. The chain has TRBV9 and TRBJ1-4; no firm D call. The CDR3 is CASSVGRGLGEKLFF. The CDR3 region has the DNA TGTGCCAGCAGCGTAGGTCGGGGATTAGGTGAAAAACTGTTTTTT.